A single sample is the source of the 23 T cell receptor beta chains below, sequenced in a study of cytomegalovirus exposure and HLA in healthy donors. With 60 Vbeta and 13 Jbeta primers, the PCR was carried out. The assay was immunoSEQ multiplex PCR, and TCRdb's table has in-frame clones only and misses some. In the table there are 110,000 or so clones, around 70% of which are singletons. The specimen sequenced was PBMCs. These receptors all come from a man younger than 40 in good health and CMV-seronegative.

The chain is built from TRBV6-6 and TRBJ2-1; tentatively, D is TRBD2 (5 bases). The CDR3 consists of 16 residues. Per the germline V gene, CDR1 is MNHNY and CDR2 is SVGAGI (reference sequence). The V end lost 4 bases, the J end lost 7 bases, and 20 bases lay between the germline ends. The CDR3 reads CASSSNYAVPGNEQFF. DNA for the CDR3: TGTGCCAGCAGTTCCAACTACGCCGTCCCGGGGAATGAGCAGTTCTTC.

The rearrangement links TRBV19 to TRBJ2-1, with 8 bases lining up with TRBD2. Germline V gives CDR1 LNHDA, CDR2 SQIVND (reference sequence). The J segment lost 4 bases and the V segment lost 3 bases, leaving 8 bases of the junction unmatched. This CDR3 has 16 residues. The CDR3 is CASSMERGRLYNEQFF. As DNA, the CDR3 is TGTGCCAGTAGTATGGAGCGCGGGAGGCTTTACAATGAGCAGTTCTTC.

This rearrangement joins TRBV4-3 to TRBJ2-1; perhaps TRBD1 as D (6 bases). Germline V gene lookup returns CDR1 LGHNA and CDR2 YSLEER. Between the trimmed V and J ends, which lost 1 base and 1 base, there was a span of 11 bases. This CDR3 region has 16 residues. The CDR3 loop reads CASSQGVDRSYNEQFF. CDR3 DNA: TGCGCCAGCAGCCAAGGGGTAGACAGGTCCTACAATGAGCAGTTCTTC.

This rearrangement joins TRBV9 to TRBJ2-7; possible D gene TRBD1, 6 bases. There are 15 residues in the CDR3. The V end was cut by 4 bases, the J end by 0 bases, with 14 bases between. Germline loops: CDR1 SGDLS, CDR2 YYNGEE. CDR3 sequence: CASSPEDSNSYEQYF. In DNA form, the CDR3 reads TGTGCCAGCAGCCCGGAGGACAGTAACTCCTACGAGCAGTACTTC.

This clone was observed a single time. The chain employs TRBV11-2 and TRBJ2-2, with unresolved D. The germline CDR1 and CDR2 sequences are SGHAT and FQNNGV. Trimming stripped 1 base from V and 3 bases from J, with 9 bases between. The CDR3 has 15 residues. The chain's CDR3 is CASSLVNFHTGELFF. The DNA for the CDR3 is TGTGCCAGCAGCTTAGTTAACTTTCACACCGGGGAGCTGTTTTTT.

CDR3 sequence: CASATGTEQFF. CDR3 nucleotides: TGTGCCAGCGCCACAGGGACTGAGCAGTTCTTC. The rearrangement joins TRBV7-9 to TRBJ2-1; TRBD1 is a possible D gene (6 bases). The CDR3 is made up of 11 amino acids. V dropped 8 bases and J dropped 9 bases, with 11 bases sitting between them. In germline, CDR1 is SEHNR, CDR2 FQNEAQ (reference sequence).

The chain recombines TRBV2 with TRBJ1-5; no reliable D call. Per germline, CDR1 SNHLY and CDR2 FYNNEI. The CDR3 runs 15 residues. V dropped 2 bases and J dropped 0 bases, with 8 bases sitting between them. Written as DNA, the CDR3 is TGTGCCAGCAGTGAATGGAGGGATAGCAATCAGCCCCAGCATTTT. Its protein is CASSEWRDSNQPQHF.

This clone was picked up one time. This chain links TRBV5-4 with TRBJ1-3, with D possibly being TRBD1 (6 bases). The CDR3 length is 13 residues. Germline CDR1 is SGHNT and CDR2 is YYREEE (reference sequence). Trimming removed 4 bases at V and 4 bases at J, with 9 bases between. The CDR3 DNA sequence: TGTGCCAGCAGCCCCGGGACAGGAAACACCATATATTTT. Translating gives CASSPGTGNTIYF.

This chain joins TRBV4-3 and TRBJ2-5, with D possibly being TRBD2 (5 bases). CDR1 and CDR2 from the germline V gene are LGHNA and YSLEER. V lost 0 bases and J lost 5, with 10 bases in between. The length of the CDR3 is 14 residues. CDR3 amino acids: CASSQELVRETQYF. CDR3 DNA sequence: TGCGCCAGCAGCCAAGAACTAGTCAGGGAGACCCAGTACTTC.

This chain connects TRBV21-1 to TRBJ2-7; the table's D call, TRBD1, was not checked against the DNA. TRBV21-1 is a pseudogene. CDR3 length equals 15 residues. For the CDR3, the DNA is TGTGCCAGCAGCAAAGAGGTCCCCAGGGGATACGAGCAGTACTTC. Encoded protein: CASSKEVPRGYEQYF.

Details on this clone: Other DNA sequences from this sample encode an identical CDR3 as well. The J gene is TRBJ1-5, the V gene TRBV18; 8 positions agree with TRBD1. Germline V CDR1 and CDR2: KGHSH, LQKENI. The CDR3 has 15 amino acids. J lost 3 bases, V lost 3 bases, and 4 bases had no gene match. The CDR3 DNA sequence: TGTGCCAGCTCACCTTCAGGGGGCTACAATCAGCCCCAGCATTTT. Encoded protein: CASSPSGGYNQPQHF.

This sequence joins TRBV6-5 and TRBJ2-3, with 10 bases lining up with TRBD1. There are 15 residues in the CDR3. The V gene end was trimmed by 7 bases and the J gene end by 3 bases; junction bases not matched to a gene: 7. Germline CDR1 is MNHEY and CDR2 is SVGAGI. CDR3 coding DNA: TGTGCCAGCACTCCGGACAGGGGGAGGACAGATACGCAGTATTTT. It specifies CASTPDRGRTDTQYF.

The chain combines TRBV13 with TRBJ1-2; no clear D. The CDR3 has 13 residues. The germline CDR1 and CDR2 sequences are PRHDT and FYEKMQ (reference sequence). The germline V and J ends were trimmed by 0 bases and 7 bases, with 9 bases remaining between them. This CDR3 is CASSLGLTAGYTF. As DNA, the CDR3 is TGTGCCAGCAGCTTAGGCCTAACAGCTGGCTACACCTTC.

The CDR3 DNA sequence: TGTGCCAGCAGCCCCGATGCAGGGGGCAATCAGCCCCAGCATTTT. Protein sequence: CASSPDAGGNQPQHF. The chain has TRBV2 and TRBJ1-5, with D possibly matching TRBD1 (6 bases). The CDR3 extends over 15 amino acids. Trimming left V 6 bases short and J 2 bases short, with 14 bases between. The V gene's germline CDR1 is SNHLY and CDR2 FYNNEI.

The genes are TRBV29-1 and TRBJ2-1; 7 positions match TRBD1. The CDR3 spans 14 residues. Germline CDR1 and CDR2: SQVTM and ANQGSEA. With V trimmed by 4 bases and J by 5 bases, 8 bases remained unmatched. DNA for the CDR3: TGCAGCGTTGGAGTGAGGGGGCGCGACAATGAGCAGTTCTTC. It encodes CSVGVRGRDNEQFF.

The rearrangement uses TRBV6-5 and TRBJ1-2, with D tentatively TRBD1 (5 bases). The germline CDR1 and CDR2 sequences are MNHEY and SVGAGI. CDR3 length: 15 residues. The V gene lost 5 bases and the J gene lost 3 bases, with 16 bases spanning the gap. The CDR3 protein is CASSRTDGGYYGYTF. The CDR3 DNA follows: TGTGCCAGCAGTAGGACCGACGGGGGATACTATGGCTACACCTTC.

This clone was recorded a few times. The chain uses TRBV5-1 and TRBJ1-4; D unresolved. Germline CDR1 and CDR2: SGHRS and YFSETQ. The length of the CDR3 is 15 residues. Between the trimmed V and J ends, which lost 4 bases and 7 bases, there was a span of 17 bases. The CDR3 sequence: CASSHNWRPGEKLFF. The CDR3 DNA reads TGCGCCAGCAGCCATAACTGGAGGCCGGGTGAAAAACTGTTTTTT.

The chain joins TRBV2 to TRBJ2-7, with D possibly being TRBD2 (5 bases). The CDR3 has 12 residues. From germline, CDR1 is SNHLY and CDR2 FYNNEI. Trimming pared 6 bases from V and 7 bases from J, leaving 13 bases between. CDR3 protein: CASSGLLGEQYF. The CDR3 DNA reads TGTGCCAGCAGCGGACTCCTCGGAGAGCAGTACTTC.

This clone came up a few times. At one end, the junction sequence differs from germline, possibly due to a read error. The rearrangement joins TRBV29-1 to TRBJ1-5; tentatively, D is TRBD1 (5 bases). This CDR3 comprises 13 residues. Per the germline V gene, CDR1 is SQVTM and CDR2 is ANQGSEA. The CDR3 loop reads CSVGMGGNQTQHF. Here the CDR3 DNA reads TGCAGCGTTGGTATGGGGGGAAATCAGACCCAGCATTTT.

The J gene is TRBJ2-7, the V gene TRBV7-2, with 8 positions matching TRBD1. V shed 2 bases and J 7 bases; nucleotides not matched to a gene: 7. Per the germline V gene, CDR1 is SGHTA and CDR2 is FQGNSA. The CDR3 loop spans 14 amino acids. CDR3 loop: CASSLRRGPIEQYF. CDR3 nucleotide sequence: TGTGCCAGCAGCTTACGCAGGGGGCCTATAGAGCAGTACTTC.

The V call is TRBV27, the J call TRBJ2-7, with D possibly TRBD2 on 6 matching bases. The V gene lost 7 bases and the J gene lost 4 bases, with 17 bases spanning the gap. CDR1 is MNHEY, CDR2 SMNVEV, per germline (reference sequence). This CDR3 has 14 residues. The CDR3 region is CASTIVGGRYEQYF. For the CDR3, the DNA is TGTGCCAGCACCATCGTGGGAGGAAGGTACGAGCAGTACTTC.

The V call is TRBV10-3, the J call TRBJ2-5; 7 nucleotides match TRBD1. The CDR3 is made up of 13 amino acids. The germline gives CDR1 ENHRY, CDR2 SYGVKD. V lost 6 bases and J lost 3; bases outside the gene matches: 4. CDR3 sequence (DNA): TGTGCCATCAGCTTCGGACAGGAAGAGACCCAGTACTTC. Amino acids: CAISFGQEETQYF.

This rearrangement joins TRBV9 to TRBJ1-5; D uncertain. V lost 5 bases and J 3 bases, leaving 9 bases between the germline ends. The CDR3 is 13 amino acids. Germline V gene data show CDR1 as SGDLS and CDR2 as YYNGEE. Here the CDR3 DNA reads TGTGCCAGCAGTTCAGCGAACAATCAGCCCCAGCATTTT. Translated: CASSSANNQPQHF.